A single sample is the source of the 8 T cell receptor beta chains below, sequenced in a study of blood T cell repertoires in COVID-19. Sequenced by immunoSEQ multiplex PCR; TCRdb stores in-frame clones only, minus some. The sample lists 200,000 to 300,000 clones; roughly 85% were seen once. Sequenced material: peripheral blood. The receptor set was obtained from a man aged 45-60 years with COVID-19, enrolled during active disease.

This clone was counted a single time. This chain links TRBV4-3 with TRBJ2-1; 10 bases are shared with TRBD2. Germline V gene lookup returns CDR1 LGHNA and CDR2 YSLEER. With V trimmed by 0 bases and J by 4 bases, 12 bases remained unmatched. This CDR3 comprises 19 residues. The CDR3 nucleotides are TGCGCCAGCAGCCAAGAGCCCCCCTATAGCGGGGGGAGATACAATGAGCAGTTCTTC. It translates to CASSQEPPYSGGRYNEQFF.

The V call is TRBV15, the J call TRBJ1-1; 9 bases agree with TRBD1. Germline assignment: CDR1 LNHNV and CDR2 YYDKDF (reference sequence). This CDR3 contains 15 residues. Trimming at V came to 2 bases and at J to 5 bases, leaving 6 bases not matched to a gene. The DNA of the CDR3 is TGTGCCACCAGCAGACGGACAGGGGCTGGGACTGAAGCTTTCTTT. Its protein product is CATSRRTGAGTEAFF.

The chain recombines TRBV7-2 with TRBJ2-3; D gene ambiguous. The germline V gene encodes CDR1 SGHTA and CDR2 FQGNSA. CDR3 length equals 12 residues. With 2 bases removed from V and 3 bases from J, the gap between germline ends came to 3 bases. CDR3 sequence reads: CASSLPTDTQYF. CDR3 sequence (DNA): TGTGCCAGCAGCTTACCAACAGATACGCAGTATTTT.

This sequence joins TRBV3-1 (or the pseudogene TRBV3-2) and TRBJ2-7; 10 bases agree with TRBD2. The CDR3 runs 16 residues. V was pared by 4 bases and J by 4 bases, with 10 bases of the junction left unmatched. Looked up from germline, CDR1 is LGHDT and CDR2 is YNNKEL (reference sequence). The CDR3 bases are TGTGCCAGCAGCCTCGGGATACTAGCGGGGCTTTACGAGCAGTACTTC. The encoded protein is CASSLGILAGLYEQYF.

As for this clone: Additional DNA sequences in this sample encode the identical CDR3. The chain links TRBV27 to TRBJ2-7; a possible D gene is TRBD1 (6 bases). In germline, CDR1 is MNHEY, CDR2 SMNVEV (reference sequence). Trimming removed 2 bases from V and 1 base from J, with 6 bases in between. The CDR3 is 13 amino acids. CDR3 amino acids: CASSLTGSYEQYF. DNA of the CDR3: TGTGCCAGCAGTTTAACAGGGTCCTACGAGCAGTACTTC.

This clone came up many times. The chain employs TRBV4-2 and TRBJ1-1, with D uncertain. Germline loops: CDR1 LGHNA, CDR2 YNFKEQ. Trimming stripped 0 bases from V and 2 bases from J, with 10 bases between. The CDR3 spans 15 residues. Here the CDR3 DNA reads TGTGCCAGCAGCCAAGAGAACACAGCCAACACTGAAGCTTTCTTT. It specifies CASSQENTANTEAFF.

This clone has a handful of counts. This sequence joins TRBV5-6 and TRBJ1-2; 7 bases are a match to TRBD1. The trim removed 0 bases at V and 4 bases at J, leaving 9 bases unmatched. This CDR3 has 16 amino acids. In germline, CDR1 is SGHDT, CDR2 YYEEEE. Here the CDR3 DNA reads TGTGCCAGCAGCTTGGTCGTAGGGGGCATATCCTATGGCTACACCTTC. This gives the protein CASSLVVGGISYGYTF.

This clone was found once. The rearrangement joins TRBV2 to TRBJ1-1, with TRBD1 as a possible D gene (5 bases). Germline V gene sequence: CDR1 SNHLY, CDR2 FYNNEI. V was shortened by 11 bases and J by 1 base, with 14 bases between the two germline ends. The CDR3 sequence is 13 residues long. CDR3 nucleotides: TGTGCCGGAGGGGCCCAGTGGAACACTGAAGCTTTCTTT. As protein: CAGGAQWNTEAFF.